The subject of this entry is one T cell receptor (beta chain). Its matching antigen is unknown. This entry belongs to a study of graft-versus-host responses after intestinal transplantation. About the research overall: Transplantation in recipients was multivisceral, liver-intestinal, or isolated intestinal. Every transplant recipient was induced with anti-thymocyte globulin, then maintained on tacrolimus and steroids for two to four years. Whole-study results and caveats: GvH clones turned up in recipient marrow; some had shown up first in ileum or blood. Within allografts, high graft-versus-host to host-versus-graft clonal ratios were seen among patients with graft-donor T cell macrochimerism.

Assay used: immunoSEQ multiplex PCR; TCRdb lists only in-frame clones, some missing. Here the sample spans approximately 79,000 clones, around 80% being singletons. The CDR3 has 16 amino acids. After removal of 6 bases from V and 0 bases from J, the junction contained 7 bases not matched to a gene. The germline V gene encodes CDR1 MNHNY and CDR2 SVGAGI (reference sequence). The rearrangement links TRBV6-6 to TRBJ1-5, with TRBD1 identical over 8 bases. The sequence was collected from a human donor who received an intestinal transplant. The sequencing here drew on unstimulated CD4+ T cells sorted from spleen or lymph node cells, taken before intestinal transplant. The CDR3 is CASSHRTGNSNQPQHF. The DNA for the CDR3 is TGTGCCAGCAGCCACCGGACAGGGAATAGCAATCAGCCCCAGCATTTT.